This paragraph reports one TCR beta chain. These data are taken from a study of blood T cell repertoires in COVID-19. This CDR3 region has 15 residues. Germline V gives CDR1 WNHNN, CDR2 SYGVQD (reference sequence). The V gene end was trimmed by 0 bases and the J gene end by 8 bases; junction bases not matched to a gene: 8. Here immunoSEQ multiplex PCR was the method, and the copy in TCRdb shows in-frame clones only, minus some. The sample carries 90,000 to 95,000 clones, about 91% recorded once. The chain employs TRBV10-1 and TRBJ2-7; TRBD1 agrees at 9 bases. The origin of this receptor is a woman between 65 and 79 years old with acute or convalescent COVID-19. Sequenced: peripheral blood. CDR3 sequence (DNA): TGCGCCAGCAGTGAGTCGAGGACAGGGGTAACTCAGCAGTACTTC. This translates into CASSESRTGVTQQYF.